This is a list of T cell receptor beta chains from one sample in a study of vaccination and CD4 T cells after COVID-19. Antigens for these TCRs are unknown. TCRdb re-called the PCR reads with MiXCR, one entry per CDR3 protein. Here the sample spans 20,000 to 30,000 distinct CDR3 sequences, approximately 44% being singletons. Source material: CD4+ T cells from blood, cultured in vitro. The receptors originated from a human donor who had recovered from COVID-19. CDR3s include the opening cysteine and the closing phenylalanine or tryptophan. The D gene is left open where the match is weak. Clone size, where shown, is once, few, many, or a class for clones that have expanded.

V: TRBV10-2; J: TRBJ2-7; size: NA; D: TRBD2; DNA: TGCGCCAGCAGACCCACGAGCGGGGGGCACTACGAGCAGTACTTC; CDR3: CASRPTSGGHYEQYF
V: TRBV7-9; J: TRBJ2-7; size: NA; D: NA; DNA: TGTGCCAGCAGCCCTAGCTCCTACGAGCAGTACTTC; CDR3: CASSPSSYEQYF
V: TRBV20-1; J: TRBJ2-7; size: NA; D: TRBD1; DNA: TGCAGTGCCTCTACCTCGACAGGGGGCGAGCAGTACTTC; CDR3: CSASTSTGGEQYF
V: TRBV11-1; J: TRBJ1-1; size: NA; D: NA; DNA: TGTGCCAGCAGCTTAGACAGGGCACGGGGAGCTTTCTTT; CDR3: CASSLDRARGAFF
V: TRBV5-1; J: TRBJ1-1; size: NA; D: NA; DNA: TGCGCCAGCAGCTTACGGCAGTTGAACACTGAAGCTTTCTTT; CDR3: CASSLRQLNTEAFF
V: TRBV11-2; J: TRBJ2-7; size: NA; D: NA; DNA: TGTGCCAGCAGCTTAGTACAGTTCTACGAGCAGTACTTC; CDR3: CASSLVQFYEQYF
V: TRBV7-9; J: TRBJ2-7; size: NA; D: NA; DNA: TGTGCCAGCAGCCCTGGGGGGCGGATCTCCTACGAGCAGTACTTC; CDR3: CASSPGGRISYEQYF
V: TRBV5-1; J: TRBJ1-1; size: NA; D: NA; DNA: TGCGCCAGCAGCTTGGTGGGGCTGAACACTGAAGCTTTCTTT; CDR3: CASSLVGLNTEAFF
V: TRBV12-3/TRBV12-4; J: TRBJ1-2; size: NA; D: NA; DNA: TGTGCCAGCAGTTCAAAGCCGGACGCAGGAGGTTATGGCTACACCTTC; CDR3: CASSSKPDAGGYGYTF
V: TRBV10-3; J: TRBJ1-2; size: NA; D: NA; DNA: TGTGCCATCAGTGAAGGGGACTATGGCTACACCTTC; CDR3: CAISEGDYGYTF
V: TRBV10-1; J: TRBJ1-1; size: NA; D: NA; DNA: TGCGCCAGCAGTGACCCAGGGAACACTGAAGCTTTCTTT; CDR3: CASSDPGNTEAFF
V: TRBV19; J: TRBJ1-5; size: NA; D: TRBD1; DNA: TGTGCCAGTAGTAGGGGACAGGGGAATCAGCCCCAGCATTTT; CDR3: CASSRGQGNQPQHF
V: TRBV28; J: TRBJ1-1; size: few; D: NA; DNA: TGTGCCAGCAAGGAAGGGGGGACTGAAGCTTTCTTT; CDR3: CASKEGGTEAFF
V: TRBV12-3/TRBV12-4; J: TRBJ1-3; size: NA; D: NA; DNA: TGTGCCAGCAGCGGGGGGGGCAACTCTGGAAACACCATATATTTT; CDR3: CASSGGGNSGNTIYF
V: TRBV19; J: TRBJ1-6; size: NA; D: TRBD1; DNA: TGTGCCAGTACCGATAGATGGAGGACCGGGACAGGGATGAGCTCCTATAATTCACCCCTCCACTTT; CDR3: CASTDRWRTGTGMSSYNSPLHF
V: TRBV14; J: TRBJ2-7; size: NA; D: NA; DNA: TGTGCCAGCAGCCGATGGGGCTACGAGCAGTACTTC; CDR3: CASSRWGYEQYF
V: TRBV24-1; J: TRBJ2-3; size: few; D: TRBD2; DNA: TGTGCCACCAGTGATTTGCTTCCCCTGACAGGGGTGTCTAGCGGGAGAGATACGCAGTATTTT; CDR3: CATSDLLPLTGVSSGRDTQYF
V: TRBV20-1; J: TRBJ2-7; size: NA; D: TRBD2; DNA: TGCAGTGCGCCATTCACTAGCGGCTCCTACGAGCAGTACTTC; CDR3: CSAPFTSGSYEQYF
V: TRBV18; J: TRBJ2-3; size: NA; D: TRBD2; DNA: TGTGCCAGCTCCCTAGCGGGAGGGCCCCCAGATACGCAGTATTTT; CDR3: CASSLAGGPPDTQYF
V: TRBV7-9; J: TRBJ2-7; size: few; D: NA; DNA: TGTGCCAGCAGCTTAATGACAGGACTTATCCGCACCAACTACGAGCAGTACTTC; CDR3: CASSLMTGLIRTNYEQYF
V: TRBV27; J: TRBJ2-1; size: once; D: NA; DNA: TGTGCCAGTGCCAGACTTTTACACAATGAGCAGTTCTTC; CDR3: CASARLLHNEQFF
V: TRBV2; J: TRBJ2-2; size: NA; D: TRBD1; DNA: TGTGCCAGCACGGGGACAGGGCTGGCCGGGGAGCTGTTTTTT; CDR3: CASTGTGLAGELFF
V: TRBV12-3/TRBV12-4; J: TRBJ2-7; size: NA; D: NA; DNA: TGTGCCAGCAGTTTACGTTGGACCCCCTACGAGCAGTACTTC; CDR3: CASSLRWTPYEQYF
V: TRBV19; J: TRBJ1-2; size: few; D: NA; DNA: TGTGCCAGTAGTATGATGGAGGGATATGGCTACACCTTC; CDR3: CASSMMEGYGYTF
V: TRBV2; J: TRBJ2-6; size: NA; D: TRBD1; DNA: TGTGCCAGCAGAGGACAGGGGGCTGTCTCTGGGGCCAACGTCCTGACTTTC; CDR3: CASRGQGAVSGANVLTF
V: TRBV19; J: TRBJ1-6; size: few; D: NA; DNA: TGTGCCAGTAGTTACCGGGCCCCGAGGTGGCCCCTCCACTTT; CDR3: CASSYRAPRWPLHF
V: TRBV19; J: TRBJ2-7; size: NA; D: TRBD2; DNA: TGTGCCAGTAGTTCAAGGGCAGCGGGATCCTACGAGCAGTACTTC; CDR3: CASSSRAAGSYEQYF
V: TRBV21-1; J: TRBJ2-7; size: NA; D: NA; DNA: TGTGCCAGCAGCGCCGGGACAGGGATATACGAGCAGTACTTC; CDR3: CASSAGTGIYEQYF
V: TRBV14; J: TRBJ1-1; size: NA; D: NA; DNA: TGTGCCAGCAGCCGCATCTTACCGGCCGACTTCCCAATAGAAGCTTTCTTT; CDR3: CASSRILPADFPIEAFF
V: TRBV20-1; J: TRBJ2-1; size: NA; D: NA; DNA: TGCAGTGCTAGATTAGGGTTCTCCTACAATGAGCAGTTCTTC; CDR3: CSARLGFSYNEQFF
V: TRBV29-1; J: TRBJ2-3; size: few; D: NA; DNA: TGCAGCGTTCGCGGGGGCGCTAAGGATACGCAGTATTTT; CDR3: CSVRGGAKDTQYF
V: TRBV6-1; J: TRBJ2-7; size: NA; D: NA; DNA: TGTGCCAGCAGTGAATGGAGTACCGTCCAGGGTCCCTACGAGCAGTACTTC; CDR3: CASSEWSTVQGPYEQYF
V: TRBV10-3; J: TRBJ1-1; size: NA; D: NA; DNA: TGTGCCATCAGTGAGTCGGAAGGCTCGAACACTGAAGCTTTCTTT; CDR3: CAISESEGSNTEAFF
V: TRBV6-1; J: TRBJ1-1; size: once; D: TRBD1; DNA: TGTGCCAGCCACGGACAGGGGCGTGGGAACACTGAAGCTTTCTTT; CDR3: CASHGQGRGNTEAFF
V: TRBV7-6; J: TRBJ2-7; size: NA; D: NA; DNA: TGTGCCAGCAGCCCCCTGGGGCGGCTATACGAGCAGTACTTC; CDR3: CASSPLGRLYEQYF
V: TRBV19; J: TRBJ2-3; size: NA; D: NA; DNA: TGTGCCAGTAGTCGGGACCGAACTAGCACAGATACGCAGTATTTT; CDR3: CASSRDRTSTDTQYF
V: TRBV14; J: TRBJ2-5; size: few; D: TRBD2; DNA: TGTGCCAGCAGCCAAGTTGCGAGCGGGAGGGGAGGAGAGACCCAGTACTTC; CDR3: CASSQVASGRGGETQYF
V: TRBV28; J: TRBJ2-7; size: NA; D: TRBD2; DNA: TGTGCCAGCAGTTTAAGGTTCCGGGGGGGCCGCTCTGAGCAGTACTTC; CDR3: CASSLRFRGGRSEQYF
V: TRBV30; J: TRBJ2-7; size: NA; D: NA; DNA: TGTGCCTGGAGAAGACCCTTGGGGGAGCAGTACTTC; CDR3: CAWRRPLGEQYF
V: TRBV6-4; J: TRBJ1-5; size: NA; D: NA; DNA: TGTGCCAGCAGTGACTCGATCGATCAGCCCCAGCATTTT; CDR3: CASSDSIDQPQHF
V: TRBV20-1; J: TRBJ2-7; size: few; D: NA; DNA: TGCAGTGCTACCCCAGACAGGAACGAGCAGTACTTC; CDR3: CSATPDRNEQYF
V: TRBV5-4; J: TRBJ1-2; size: NA; D: NA; DNA: TGTGCCAGCAGCTTCGACAGACGGGGAGCTAACTATGGCTACACCTTC; CDR3: CASSFDRRGANYGYTF
V: TRBV7-9; J: TRBJ2-1; size: few; D: TRBD2; DNA: TGTGCCAGCAGTTATACCGGGACTAGGAGGAGGAATGAGCAGTTCTTC; CDR3: CASSYTGTRRRNEQFF
V: TRBV5-6; J: TRBJ2-4; size: medium-sized; D: NA; DNA: TGTGCCAGCAGCTTTAAACCAAACATTCAGTACTTC; CDR3: CASSFKPNIQYF
V: TRBV6-5; J: TRBJ2-1; size: NA; D: NA; DNA: TGTGCCAGCAGTTACTCGCGGCCGGTTCAATACAATGAGCAGTTCTTC; CDR3: CASSYSRPVQYNEQFF
V: TRBV18; J: TRBJ2-3; size: NA; D: NA; DNA: TGTGCCAGCTCACGGGATACCACAGATACGCAGTATTTT; CDR3: CASSRDTTDTQYF
V: TRBV7-8; J: TRBJ2-5; size: few; D: NA; DNA: TGTGCCAGCAGCTTAGAACTAGTTGCCGCCATGAAAGAGGAGACCCAGTACTTC; CDR3: CASSLELVAAMKEETQYF
V: TRBV7-2; J: TRBJ2-1; size: NA; D: TRBD1; DNA: TGTGCCAGCAGCCTACAGGGGGGTCTTGGCTACAATGAGCAGTTCTTC; CDR3: CASSLQGGLGYNEQFF
V: TRBV7-9; J: TRBJ2-3; size: NA; D: TRBD2; DNA: TGTGCCAGCAGCTTAGGACTAGCGGGCTTCCTCACAGATACGCAGTATTTT; CDR3: CASSLGLAGFLTDTQYF
V: TRBV20-1; J: TRBJ2-5; size: NA; D: NA; DNA: TGCAGTGCTAGGACAGGGCTAGCGGGAGAGACCCAGTACTTC; CDR3: CSARTGLAGETQYF
V: TRBV19; J: TRBJ2-3; size: NA; D: TRBD2; DNA: TGTGCCAGTAGTACTGCGGCGGCTAGCGGGCCTGGGGGCCAAGATACGCAGTATTTT; CDR3: CASSTAAASGPGGQDTQYF
V: TRBV5-1; J: TRBJ1-1; size: once; D: TRBD1; DNA: TGCGCCAGCAGCTACAGGGGGCGCACTGAAGCTTTCTTT; CDR3: CASSYRGRTEAFF
V: TRBV15; J: TRBJ1-5; size: NA; D: NA; DNA: TGTGCCACCAGCACGGATGGCCTCAATCAGCCCCAGCATTTT; CDR3: CATSTDGLNQPQHF